Listed here are 24 T cell receptor beta chains from one sample, sequenced in a study of T cell changes during pregnancy in multiple sclerosis. The protocol was immunoSEQ multiplex PCR, while the TCRdb copy is restricted to in-frame clones and leaves out a portion. The data contain approximately 40,000 clones, approximately 92% of them singletons. The sequencing input was peripheral blood. All receptors come from a female donor with multiple sclerosis, enrolled in a pregnancy study.

The V gene is TRBV27, the J gene TRBJ2-1; 10 positions agree with TRBD2. Germline CDR1 MNHEY, CDR2 SMNVEV (reference sequence). The V gene end was trimmed by 5 bases and the J gene end by 2 bases; junction bases not matched to a gene: 24. CDR3 length equals 22 residues. CDR3 nucleotides: TGTGCCAGCAGTCTTCCATTTGGGTCTAGCGGGAGTGGTAAAAATGCCTACAATGAGCAGTTCTTC. Translating gives CASSLPFGSSGSGKNAYNEQFF.

The rearrangement uses TRBV6-5 and TRBJ2-7; no definite D call. The CDR3 runs to 15 residues. CDR1 is MNHEY and CDR2 is SVGAGI in the germline V gene. Trimming pared 2 bases from V and 2 bases from J, leaving 13 bases between. CDR3 nucleotide sequence: TGTGCCAGCAGTTACGGATGGGGATCCCCCTACGAGCAGTACTTC. As protein: CASSYGWGSPYEQYF.

The chain is built from TRBV7-2 and TRBJ2-5; D unclear. Per germline, CDR1 SGHTA and CDR2 FQGNSA. V was cut by 1 base and J by 11 bases, with 17 bases left in between. The CDR3 is made up of 14 amino acids. The CDR3 sequence: CASSLGPTVIEQYF. CDR3 bases: TGTGCCAGCAGCTTAGGACCGACCGTGATTGAGCAGTACTTC.

V gene TRBV5-1 combines with J gene TRBJ2-7; TRBD1 matches at 11 bases. The V gene end was trimmed by 4 bases and the J gene end by 4 bases; junction bases not matched to a gene: 10. The CDR3 runs 16 residues. Looked up from germline, CDR1 is SGHRS and CDR2 is YFSETQ. The CDR3 coding sequence is TGCGCCAGCAGCACAAACCGGGACAGGGGGAAGTACGAGCAGTACTTC. Protein product: CASSTNRDRGKYEQYF.

The J gene is TRBJ1-5, the V gene TRBV30; D is perhaps TRBD1 (6 bases). From germline, CDR1 is GTSNPN and CDR2 SVGIG (reference sequence). CDR3 size: 13 residues. V lost 7 bases and J lost 5, with 15 bases in between. CDR3 nucleotide sequence: TGTGCCTACGGAGGGAGGGGGGATCAGCCCCAGCATTTT. Residues: CAYGGRGDQPQHF. The variable domain in full, completed from reference TRBV30 and TRBJ1-5, reads SQTIHQWPATLVQPVGSPLSLECTVEGTSNPNLYWYRQAAGRGLQLLFYSVGIGQISSEVPQNLSASRPQDRQFILSSKKLLLSDSGFYLCAYGGRGDQPQHFGDGTRLSIL.

This clone was counted once. The V and J genes are TRBV30 and TRBJ1-2; 8 bases fit TRBD1. CDR3 length equals 11 residues. Unmatched junction bases numbered 7, after V lost 5 bases and J lost 11 bases. The germline gives CDR1 GTSNPN, CDR2 SVGIG (reference sequence). CDR3 bases: TGTGCCTGGTCTCAGGGGGCTGGATACACCTTC. Translated: CAWSQGAGYTF.

The rearrangement links TRBV27 to TRBJ2-7, with D possibly being TRBD1 (6 bases). The CDR3 is 13 amino acids. CDR1 MNHEY and CDR2 SMNVEV come from the germline V gene (reference sequence). V lost 3 bases, J lost 10 bases, and 16 bases lay in between. CDR3 region: CASSFQQGLTQYF. The CDR3 DNA reads TGTGCCAGCAGTTTTCAGCAGGGGCTCACACAGTACTTC.

This clone was detected only once. A junction boundary mismatches the germline segment, possibly from a read error. The chain has TRBV2 and TRBJ2-7; 8 bases map to TRBD2. The CDR3 totals 10 residues. Germline values: CDR1 SNHLY, CDR2 FYNNEI. As DNA, the CDR3 is TGTGCCAGCAGTAGGGGACTAGTAACTTTC. This codes for CASSRGLVTF.

This chain uses TRBV5-1 with TRBJ2-7; maybe TRBD2 (8 bases). V was clipped by 3 bases and J by 0 bases, with 16 bases between them. Germline CDR1 SGHRS, CDR2 YFSETQ. The CDR3 is 16 amino acids. In DNA, the CDR3 is TGCGCCAGCAGCTCGACGGGAGGGGACAGCTCCTACGAGCAGTACTTC. As protein: CASSSTGGDSSYEQYF.

The V and J genes are TRBV27 and TRBJ2-7, with 7 bases identical to TRBD2. The V gene's germline CDR1 is MNHEY and CDR2 SMNVEV (reference sequence). Trimming cost V 4 bases and J 2 bases; bases outside gene matches: 8. CDR3 length: 15 amino acids. Here the CDR3 DNA reads TGTGCCAGCAGTTCCGGACTAGGATTTACCTACGAGCAGTACTTC. Its protein is CASSSGLGFTYEQYF.

The chain carries TRBV5-1 and TRBJ2-3; 12 bases align to TRBD2. Germline V gene sequence: CDR1 SGHRS, CDR2 YFSETQ. The CDR3 sequence is 15 residues long. V lost 4 bases to trimming and J lost 4 bases; unmatched junction nucleotides: 4. The CDR3 reads CASSPGLAGSDTQYF. CDR3 DNA: TGCGCCAGCAGCCCCGGACTAGCGGGATCAGATACGCAGTATTTT.

The chain joins TRBV5-5 to TRBJ2-7, with 8 bases that match TRBD1. The trim removed 6 bases at V and 3 bases at J, leaving 5 bases unmatched. This CDR3 has 13 amino acids. Germline V CDR1 and CDR2: SGHKS, YYEKEE (reference sequence). The CDR3 loop is CASIGQGLYEQYF. The CDR3 region has the DNA TGTGCCAGCATCGGACAGGGACTCTACGAGCAGTACTTC.

V and J are TRBV30 and TRBJ1-5; D is uncertain. The germline V gene encodes CDR1 GTSNPN and CDR2 SVGIG (reference sequence). This CDR3 spans 14 amino acids. The germline V and J ends were trimmed by 4 bases and 1 base, with 11 bases remaining between them. CDR3 sequence: CAWKREGSNQPQHF. The CDR3 nucleotides read TGTGCCTGGAAACGGGAGGGCAGCAATCAGCCCCAGCATTTT.

J is TRBJ2-3 and V is TRBV5-1; D ambiguous. The length of the CDR3 is 16 residues. Germline V gene data show CDR1 as SGHRS and CDR2 as YFSETQ. V was clipped by 0 bases and J by 0 bases, with 11 bases between them. The CDR3 sequence: CASSLAVDRSTDTQYF. The CDR3 coding sequence is TGCGCCAGCAGCTTGGCCGTCGACCGGAGCACAGATACGCAGTATTTT. Complete variable domain (other parts from reference TRBV5-1 and TRBJ2-3): KAGVTQTPRYLIKTRGQQVTLSCSPISGHRSVSWYQQTPGQGLQFLFEYFSETQRNKGNFPGRFSGRQFSNSRSEMNVSTLELGDSALYLCASSLAVDRSTDTQYFGPGTRLTVL.

Of note for this clone: One end of the junction does not line up with germline, which may come from a read error. The V call is TRBV27, the J call TRBJ2-7, with 9 nucleotides matching TRBD2. CDR1 is MNHEY and CDR2 is SMNVEV in the germline V gene (reference sequence). This CDR3 spans 17 amino acids. The CDR3 DNA sequence: TGTGCCAGTAGTTTCCTCGGGGCGCGGGAGGGCTCCTACGAGCAGTACTTC. Its translation: CASSFLGAREGSYEQYF.

The chain joins TRBV19 to TRBJ1-1, with no clear D. Trimming took 7 bases from V and 5 from J, leaving 8 bases between them. Germline V CDR1 and CDR2: LNHDA, SQIVND (reference sequence). This CDR3 is built from 11 residues. The CDR3 bases are TGTGCCAGTATGGAGAGGACTGAAGCTTTCTTT. The encoded protein is CASMERTEAFF.

The V and J genes are TRBV28 and TRBJ2-7, with D unclear. Per the germline V gene, CDR1 is MDHEN and CDR2 is SYDVKM. Trimming removed 6 bases from V and 3 bases from J, with 12 bases in between. The CDR3 has 13 amino acids. CDR3 in DNA: TGTGCCAGCAGCGGCCCTACTTACTACGAGCAGTACTTC. It translates to CASSGPTYYEQYF.

This CDR3 is CASSQDTSGANVLTF. The DNA for the CDR3 is TGCGCCAGCAGCCAAGACACTTCTGGGGCCAACGTCCTGACTTTC. V is TRBV4-3 and J is TRBJ2-6; unclear D gene. V lost 0 bases and J 1 base, leaving 4 bases between the germline ends. The germline V gene has CDR1 LGHNA and CDR2 YSLEER. CDR3 size: 15 residues.

The chain combines TRBV7-9 with TRBJ2-5; tentatively, D is TRBD1 or TRBD2 (6 bases each). This CDR3 region has 15 residues. V gave up 7 bases and J gave up 4 bases, with 19 bases separating them. The V gene's germline CDR1 is SEHNR and CDR2 FQNEAQ (reference sequence). CDR3 sequence (DNA): TGTGCCAGCACTAAGAGGGGGGACGGCACAGAGACCCAGTACTTC. It specifies CASTKRGDGTETQYF. Full variable domain (outside the CDR3, taken from reference TRBV7-9 and TRBJ2-5): DTGVSQNPRHKITKRGQNVTFRCDPISEHNRLYWYRQTLGQGPEFLTYFQNEAQLEKSRLLSDRFSAERPKGSFSTLEIQRTEQGDSAMYLCASTKRGDGTETQYFGPGTRLLVL.

The genes are TRBV29-1 and TRBJ2-1; TRBD2 agrees at 11 bases. This CDR3 is built from 17 residues. The V gene's germline CDR1 is SQVTM and CDR2 ANQGSEA. The J segment lost 4 bases and the V segment lost 5 bases, leaving 13 bases of the junction unmatched. CDR3 region: CSVWGLTSGTFYNEQFF. The CDR3 bases are TGCAGCGTTTGGGGACTGACTAGCGGGACTTTTTACAATGAGCAGTTCTTC.

The chain recombines TRBV5-1 with TRBJ2-2; D unresolved. The V gene lost 0 bases and the J gene lost 2 bases, with 11 bases spanning the gap. Germline CDR1 SGHRS, CDR2 YFSETQ. The CDR3 runs to 16 residues. The CDR3 here is CASSLVPRYNTGELFF. In DNA, the CDR3 is TGCGCCAGCAGCTTGGTCCCACGGTATAACACCGGGGAGCTGTTTTTT. The entire variable domain, with the rest obtained from reference TRBV5-1 and TRBJ2-2, is as follows: KAGVTQTPRYLIKTRGQQVTLSCSPISGHRSVSWYQQTPGQGLQFLFEYFSETQRNKGNFPGRFSGRQFSNSRSEMNVSTLELGDSALYLCASSLVPRYNTGELFFGEGSRLTVL.

The rearrangement links TRBV7-9 to TRBJ2-5; D possibly corresponds to TRBD2 (5 bases). The CDR3 sequence is 11 residues long. The V end lost 8 bases, the J end lost 5 bases, and 9 bases lay between the germline ends. Germline V gene lookup returns CDR1 SEHNR and CDR2 FQNEAQ (reference sequence). CDR3 coding DNA: TGTGCCAGCTCGGCTAGCGAGACCCAGTACTTC. This sequence encodes CASSASETQYF.

Written as DNA, the CDR3 is TGTGCCAGCAGTGCCGAACAGGGCACCGGGGAGCTGTTTTTT. Translation: CASSAEQGTGELFF. The chain employs TRBV6-4 and TRBJ2-2; D is possibly TRBD1 (6 bases). CDR1 is MRHNA, CDR2 SNTAGT, per germline. The CDR3 totals 14 residues. The V gene lost 4 bases and the J gene lost 4 bases, with 10 bases spanning the gap.

This clone has just a few counts. The chain employs TRBV28 and TRBJ2-1; D not certain. CDR1 and CDR2 from the germline V gene are MDHEN and SYDVKM. The CDR3 has 15 amino acids. V was pared by 6 bases and J by 5 bases, with 17 bases between. The CDR3 spells CASSTPQRWHNEQFF. As DNA, the CDR3 is TGTGCCAGCAGCACTCCCCAGCGTTGGCACAATGAGCAGTTCTTC.